The 4 T cell receptor beta chains given below trace back to one sample, sequenced in a study of shared clonotypes between healthy human individuals. TCRdb's table, derived via immunoSEQ multiplex PCR, lists solely in-frame clones and lacks some. Of millions of clones listed, about 93% are singletons. Cells designated naive CD8 were CD45RO-negative and were positively selected for CCR7, with terminally differentiated effector memory CD45RA+ cells excluded. The sequencing sample was made of naive CD8+ T cells from PBMCs. The receptors come from a man aged 18 to 35 in good health. Some clones in this sample may be carry-over from other donors' samples.

The chain uses TRBV4-1 and TRBJ2-1; TRBD2 matches 9 bases. J gave up 8 bases and V 3 bases, and 8 bases lay outside the gene matches. The CDR3 length is 15 residues. Germline V gene data show CDR1 as MGHRA and CDR2 as YSYEKL. Here the CDR3 reads CASSQGAGGLDEQFF. DNA for the CDR3: TGCGCCAGCAGCCAGGGGGCGGGAGGGTTGGATGAGCAGTTCTTC.

The count of this clone is one. CDR3 sequence: CASGTDRTYEQYF. In DNA form, the CDR3 reads TGTGCCAGTGGAACCGACAGAACCTACGAGCAGTACTTC. V and J are TRBV27 and TRBJ2-7, with D possibly TRBD1 on 5 matching bases. The CDR3 consists of 13 residues. V was shortened by 9 bases and J by 2 bases, with 14 bases between the two germline ends. The germline CDR1 and CDR2 sequences are MNHEY and SMNVEV (reference sequence).

V usage is TRBV4-1 and J usage is TRBJ1-5, with D perhaps TRBD1 (5 bases). This CDR3 spans 14 amino acids. Germline CDR1 reads MGHRA; CDR2 reads YSYEKL. V gave up 0 bases and J gave up 8 bases, with 11 bases separating them. CDR3 DNA: TGCGCCAGCAGCCAAGACTGGGGGGATGAGCCCCAGCATTTT. It encodes CASSQDWGDEPQHF.

This clone was observed a few times. The chain combines TRBV10-3 with TRBJ1-5, with TRBD1 identical over 7 bases. This CDR3 has 17 amino acids. Trimming took 3 bases from V and 4 from J; bases not matched to a gene: 12. Germline CDR1 is ENHRY and CDR2 is SYGVKD. CDR3 region: CAISDVRADRRNQPQHF. The DNA of the CDR3 is TGTGCCATCAGTGATGTCCGTGCGGACAGGAGGAATCAGCCCCAGCATTTT.